This T cell receptor (beta chain) was documented in a study of blood T cell repertoires in COVID-19. Across the whole study: COVID-19 samples, acute and convalescent, were from the United States, Italy and Spain. Sample material is recorded as cDNA or gDNA derived from T cells, B-cell-depleted T cells, or PBMCs.

In the original workflow: Amplification with reference gene primers provided the estimates of nucleated cell counts. Clones were sequenced by immunoSEQ multiplex PCR, and TCRdb holds only the in-frame ones, with some missing. The V and J calls and clone size were taken over from that table, and D and trimming were inferred from the DNA. The table has 200,000 to 250,000 clones, approximately 82% seen once. Sequences were obtained from peripheral blood. This sequence was found in an elderly woman with acute or convalescent COVID-19.

The CDR3 reads CASSLAGEGYGYTF. CDR3 nucleotide sequence: TGTGCCAGCAGCTTAGCAGGGGAAGGCTATGGCTACACCTTC. V gene TRBV7-8 combines with J gene TRBJ1-2; TRBD1 might be the D (5 bases). V was pared by 0 bases and J by 4 bases, with 9 bases between. The CDR3 loop spans 14 amino acids. The germline gives CDR1 SGHVS, CDR2 FQNEAQ.